This T cell receptor (beta chain) was recovered during a study of blood T cell repertoires in COVID-19. Study at large: Both acute and convalescent COVID-19 samples were obtained from the United States, Italy and Spain. Sources were T cells, B-cell-depleted T cells, or PBMCs; the material itself was cDNA or gDNA.

CDR1 and CDR2 from the germline V gene are SGHDT and YYEEEE. The V and J ends lost 3 bases and 4 bases respectively, with 11 bases between them. The CDR3 is made up of 14 amino acids. In the original workflow: Amplification of reference gene primers provided the estimated nucleated cell counts. Profiling relied on immunoSEQ multiplex PCR, and the TCRdb table lists in-frame clones only, not all of them. That table gives V, J and clone size, and the DNA gave D and trimming. The sample contains about 200,000 clones, 89% of which appear only once. The TCR sequence derives from a man aged 55 to 70 who had recovered from COVID-19. The chain recombines TRBV5-6 with TRBJ1-3, with D uncertain. Sequencing was performed on peripheral blood. CDR3 loop: CASSWSGSGNTIYF. In DNA form, the CDR3 reads TGTGCCAGCAGCTGGTCGGGGTCAGGAAACACCATATATTTT.